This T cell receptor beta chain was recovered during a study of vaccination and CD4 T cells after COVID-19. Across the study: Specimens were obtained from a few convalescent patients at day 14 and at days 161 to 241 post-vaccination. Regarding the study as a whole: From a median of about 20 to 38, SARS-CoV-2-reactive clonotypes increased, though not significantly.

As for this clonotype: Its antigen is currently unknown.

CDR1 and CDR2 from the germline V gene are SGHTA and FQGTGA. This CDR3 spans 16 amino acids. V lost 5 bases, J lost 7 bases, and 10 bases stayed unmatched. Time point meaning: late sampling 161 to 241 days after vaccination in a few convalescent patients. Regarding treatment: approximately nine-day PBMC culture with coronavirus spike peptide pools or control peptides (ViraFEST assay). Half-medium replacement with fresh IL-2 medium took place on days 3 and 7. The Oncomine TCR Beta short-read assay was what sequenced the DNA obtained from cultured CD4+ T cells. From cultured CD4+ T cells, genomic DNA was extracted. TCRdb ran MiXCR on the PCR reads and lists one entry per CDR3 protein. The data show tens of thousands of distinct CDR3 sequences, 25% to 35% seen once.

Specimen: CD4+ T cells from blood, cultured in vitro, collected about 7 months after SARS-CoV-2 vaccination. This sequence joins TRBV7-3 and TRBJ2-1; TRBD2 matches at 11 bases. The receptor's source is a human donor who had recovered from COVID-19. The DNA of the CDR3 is TGTGCCAGCAGCCTCAACGCCGGGACTAGCGGTAATGAGCAGTTCTTC. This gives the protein CASSLNAGTSGNEQFF.